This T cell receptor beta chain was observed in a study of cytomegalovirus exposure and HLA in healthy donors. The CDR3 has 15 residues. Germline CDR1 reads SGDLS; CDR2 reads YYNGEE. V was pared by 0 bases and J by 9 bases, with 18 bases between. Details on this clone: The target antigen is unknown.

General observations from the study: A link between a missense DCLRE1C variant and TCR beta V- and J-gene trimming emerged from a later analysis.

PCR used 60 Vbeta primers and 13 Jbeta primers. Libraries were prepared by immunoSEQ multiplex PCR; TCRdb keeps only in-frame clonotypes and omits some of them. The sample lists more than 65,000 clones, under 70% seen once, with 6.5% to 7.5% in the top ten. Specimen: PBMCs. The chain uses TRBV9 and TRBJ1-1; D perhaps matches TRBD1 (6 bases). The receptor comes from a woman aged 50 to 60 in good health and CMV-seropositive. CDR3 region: CASSVGTDNVKQAFF. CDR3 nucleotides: TGTGCCAGCAGCGTAGGGACAGACAACGTAAAACAAGCTTTCTTT.